This T cell receptor (beta chain) was profiled in a study of blood T cells in healthy people across ages. The authors ran a second PCR of roughly 6 to 11 cycles using a sample-barcoded 5' primer and a J-beta primer mix. Every molecule of cDNA carried a tag from a template-switch adaptor with 12 random nucleotides. Individual samples furnished no less than 3 million CDR3-containing paired-end reads apiece. In TCRdb, the 5' RACE reads were re-called with MiXCR into one record per CDR3 protein. Here the sample spans around 280,000 distinct CDR3 sequences, 25% to 30% being singletons. Samples each yielded at least 6 micrograms of total RNA. This clonotype originated in an older woman in good health. Sequenced input: blood.

Here the CDR3 reads CASSSGLAGSGTDTQYF. CDR3 DNA: TGTGCCAGCAGCTCCGGACTAGCGGGAAGTGGCACAGATACGCAGTATTTT. This chain uses TRBV9 with TRBJ2-3; TRBD2 aligns across 12 bases. The V gene's germline CDR1 is SGDLS and CDR2 YYNGEE. V lost 4 bases to trimming and J lost 1 base; unmatched junction nucleotides: 7. The CDR3 runs 17 residues.